This TCR beta chain was found in a study of blood T cell repertoires in COVID-19. Study-wide context: The United States, Italy and Spain supplied acute and convalescent COVID-19 samples.

Germline V CDR1 and CDR2: MNHEY, SVGAGI. The length of the CDR3 is 14 residues. V was cut by 6 bases and J by 0 bases, with 9 bases left in between. In the original workflow: Reference gene primer amplification in the assay estimated nucleated cell counts. Sequenced by immunoSEQ multiplex PCR; TCRdb stores in-frame clones only, minus some. V and J calls and clone size come straight from that table; D and trimming were deduced from the DNA. The data contain nearly 95,000 clones, under 80% of them singletons. The chain couples TRBV6-5 to TRBJ2-1; D may be TRBD2 (6 bases). The TCR was taken from a man aged 70 or older with COVID-19, enrolled during active disease. The sample was peripheral blood. The DNA of the CDR3 is TGTGCCAGCAGGCCCGGGGGCTCCTACAATGAGCAGTTCTTC. Protein: CASRPGGSYNEQFF.